The following is a T cell receptor beta chain sequence with its context. No antigen is known for it. This sample was included in a study of cytomegalovirus exposure and HLA in healthy donors. Looking at the study overall: The study's early data release held about 77 million unique TCRs from HLA-typed donors.

Vbeta (60) and Jbeta (13) primers were used in the PCR. Profiled with immunoSEQ multiplex PCR; TCRdb holds only in-frame clones, not every one. Of under 150,000 clones listed, less than 80% are singletons. Looked up from germline, CDR1 is KGHSH and CDR2 is LQKENI. V shed 2 bases, J shed 5 bases, and the junction held 9 bases outside the gene matches. The CDR3 consists of 15 residues. General study points: Donors belonging to an Asian-associated ancestry cluster reportedly showed fewer N-insertions in productive TCRs than the roughly 680-donor mean, according to what a later analysis found. Highly shared variants forming one cluster were likely a sequencing artifact.

Sequenced: PBMCs. This TCR came from a woman in her 50s in good health and CMV-seropositive. This chain connects TRBV18 to TRBJ2-7; 7 bases align to TRBD1. CDR3 nucleotide sequence: TGTGCCAGCTCACCAAATTTGATAGGGGGCGACGAGCAGTACTTC. As protein: CASSPNLIGGDEQYF.